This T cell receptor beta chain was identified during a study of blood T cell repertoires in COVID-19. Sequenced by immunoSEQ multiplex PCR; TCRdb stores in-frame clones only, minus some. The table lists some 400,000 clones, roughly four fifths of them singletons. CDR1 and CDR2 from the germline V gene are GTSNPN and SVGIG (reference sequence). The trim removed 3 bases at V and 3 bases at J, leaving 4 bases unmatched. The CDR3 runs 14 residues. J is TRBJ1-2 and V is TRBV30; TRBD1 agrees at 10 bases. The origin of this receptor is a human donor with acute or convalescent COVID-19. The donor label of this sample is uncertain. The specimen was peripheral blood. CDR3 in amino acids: CAWSPTGGDYGYTF. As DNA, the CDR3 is TGTGCCTGGAGCCCGACAGGGGGCGACTATGGCTACACCTTC.